This T cell receptor (beta chain) appears in the sequencing data of a study of cytomegalovirus exposure and HLA in healthy donors. Study information: The use of the same platform for the 120 validation repertoires and the roughly 700 first-cohort repertoires was reported by a later analysis.

Profiled with immunoSEQ multiplex PCR; TCRdb holds only in-frame clones, not every one. The sample lists 110,000 or so clones; about 88% were seen once. Overall study results and limits: In vitro checks showed that a few CMV-associated chains really do target CMV antigens. There were some public TCRs occurring in many donors, but most TCR sequences were rare.

In the case of this clone: Its antigen is unknown.

The donors were part of the validation cohort of roughly 110 subjects. That cohort was separate from the first cohort, which comprised 700 or so subjects. This sequence was found in a woman aged 18-29 years in good health and CMV-seropositive. The source material was PBMCs.

The CDR3 loop is CASSYSYRGNTEAFF. In DNA, the CDR3 is TGTGCCAGCAGTTACTCTTACAGGGGGAACACTGAAGCTTTCTTT. The chain links TRBV6-5 to TRBJ1-1; 7 bases are a match to TRBD1. Unmatched junction bases numbered 2, after V lost 0 bases and J lost 1 base. The CDR3 has 15 amino acids. Per germline, CDR1 MNHEY and CDR2 SVGAGI.